This T cell receptor (beta chain) came from a study of early T cells in non-severe SARS-CoV-2 infection. Study at large: Alpha and beta chains were unpaired, from unsorted whole-blood bulk RNA. Findings and limits, study-wide: Missing private and CD4 specificities, VDJdb matching favored anti-spike CD8 responses.

Attachment of unique molecular identifiers to individual cDNA molecules was performed. One entry per CDR3 protein, called by TCRdb with MiXCR from the 5' RACE reads. Counted here are tens of thousands of distinct CDR3 sequences, 11% to 15% occurring once; the ten biggest clones make up under 4%. Germline loops: CDR1 LGHNT, CDR2 FRNRAP. The V gene end was trimmed by 5 bases and the J gene end by 3 bases; junction bases not matched to a gene: 4. CDR3 size: 15 residues. The sample holds a few counts of this clonotype. Its matching antigen is unknown. Input material: whole blood. The chain uses TRBV12-5 and TRBJ2-6; 7 bases fit TRBD1. The origin of this receptor is an adult who was a healthcare worker with PCR-confirmed SARS-CoV-2 infection or an uninfected control (not recorded which). The CDR3, as DNA: TGTGCTAGTGGTACAGGGGACGTTGGGGCCAACGTCCTGACTTTC. Translation gives CASGTGDVGANVLTF. The complete variable domain, with remaining parts taken from reference TRBV12-5 and TRBJ2-6, reads DARVTQTPRHKVTEMGQEVTMRCQPILGHNTVFWYRQTMMQGLELLAYFRNRAPLDDSGMPKDRFSAEMPDATLATLKIQPSEPRDSAVYFCASGTGDVGANVLTFGAGSRLTVL.